These 5 T cell receptor beta chains were all obtained from the same sample, sequenced in a study of T-cell reconstitution after alpha-beta-depleted transplantation in children. For TCRbeta, the library was prepared with unique molecular identifiers. TCRdb redid the calling of the PCR reads with MiXCR, one entry per CDR3 protein. This table has about 610,000 distinct CDR3 sequences, approximately 10% appearing once. The sequences come from PBMCs from the stem cell graft donor, collected from the stem cell graft. These receptors came from a human donor who donated a stem cell graft to a child with acute myeloid leukemia.

This clonotype showed up just a few times. The chain combines TRBV2 with TRBJ2-7, with D possibly called TRBD1 or TRBD2 (6 bases each). The CDR3 is made up of 11 amino acids. Trimming shortened V by 7 bases and J by 9 bases, and 13 bases separated the two germline ends. In germline, CDR1 is SNHLY, CDR2 FYNNEI. The CDR3 sequence: CASNGGRGQYF. The DNA for the CDR3 is TGTGCCAGCAACGGGGGCAGGGGGCAGTACTTC.

This clonotype appeared a few times. The genes are TRBV7-2 and TRBJ1-3; 9 bases line up with TRBD1. This CDR3 comprises 16 residues. Looked up from germline, CDR1 is SGHTA and CDR2 is FQGNSA. With 1 base clipped from V and 2 bases from J, the junction kept 3 bases outside the gene matches. The CDR3 spells CASSLERTGAGNTIYF. The CDR3 DNA is TGTGCCAGCAGCTTAGAGCGGACAGGGGCTGGAAACACCATATATTTT.

This clonotype was recorded a few times. The chain has TRBV18 and TRBJ2-3; TRBD2 is a possible D gene (5 bases). Germline-derived CDR1 and CDR2 are KGHSH and LQKENI. The CDR3 spans 15 residues. V lost 8 bases and J lost 5, with 20 bases in between. The CDR3 DNA follows: TGTGCCAGCCTCCCCGGCCAGCGGATTAAAGATACGCAGTATTTT. The encoded protein is CASLPGQRIKDTQYF.

This clonotype was detected many times. The CDR3 protein is CSARKQGLRNTIYF. The CDR3 DNA sequence: TGCAGTGCTAGAAAACAGGGGCTCAGAAACACCATATATTTT. The V call is TRBV20-1, the J call TRBJ1-3, with 7 bases identical to TRBD1. CDR3 length: 14 amino acids. The V gene's germline CDR1 is DFQATT and CDR2 SNEGSKA (reference sequence). V lost 2 bases to trimming and J lost 5 bases; unmatched junction nucleotides: 6.

This clonotype was recorded a few times. The chain combines TRBV7-2 with TRBJ2-7; D not certain. This CDR3 has 14 amino acids. V dropped 5 bases and J dropped 6 bases, with 17 bases sitting between them. Germline V CDR1 and CDR2: SGHTA, FQGNSA. As DNA, the CDR3 is TGTGCCAGCAGCCCCAGCCGGGTTTCAGGCGAGCAGTACTTC. Its translation is CASSPSRVSGEQYF.